This TCR beta chain was sequenced in a study of identical twins. Regarding the study as a whole: Excess sharing between twins was weaker in beta out-of-frame sequences.

Germline values: CDR1 SEHNR, CDR2 FQNEAQ (reference sequence). Trimming removed 5 bases from V and 4 bases from J; junction bases left unmatched: 10. There are 16 residues in the CDR3. With regard to this clonotype: Its antigen is still unknown.

TCRdb processed the 5' RACE reads anew with MiXCR; each CDR3 protein has one entry. The data contain roughly 1,500,000 distinct CDR3 sequences, less than 35% of them seen just once; the ten biggest clones take up about 0.27%. This TCR was recovered from a newborn girl in good health. The V gene is TRBV7-9, the J gene TRBJ2-3; 9 nucleotides line up with TRBD1. The sequenced sample consisted of cord blood. The CDR3 nucleotides are TGTGCCAGCAGCCCACGACCCGGACAGGGGCCAGATACGCAGTATTTT. Encoded protein: CASSPRPGQGPDTQYF.